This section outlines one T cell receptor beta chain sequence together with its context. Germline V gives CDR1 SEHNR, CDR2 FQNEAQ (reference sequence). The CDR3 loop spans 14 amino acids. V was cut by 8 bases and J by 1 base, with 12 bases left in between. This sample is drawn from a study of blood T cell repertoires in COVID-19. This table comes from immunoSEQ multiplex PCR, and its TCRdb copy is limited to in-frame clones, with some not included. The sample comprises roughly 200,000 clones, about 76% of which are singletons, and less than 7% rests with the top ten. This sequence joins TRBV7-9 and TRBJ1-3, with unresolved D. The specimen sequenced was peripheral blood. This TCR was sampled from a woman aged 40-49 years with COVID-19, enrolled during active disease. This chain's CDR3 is CASLRHLSGNTIYF. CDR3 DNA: TGTGCCAGCCTAAGACACCTATCTGGAAACACCATATATTTT.